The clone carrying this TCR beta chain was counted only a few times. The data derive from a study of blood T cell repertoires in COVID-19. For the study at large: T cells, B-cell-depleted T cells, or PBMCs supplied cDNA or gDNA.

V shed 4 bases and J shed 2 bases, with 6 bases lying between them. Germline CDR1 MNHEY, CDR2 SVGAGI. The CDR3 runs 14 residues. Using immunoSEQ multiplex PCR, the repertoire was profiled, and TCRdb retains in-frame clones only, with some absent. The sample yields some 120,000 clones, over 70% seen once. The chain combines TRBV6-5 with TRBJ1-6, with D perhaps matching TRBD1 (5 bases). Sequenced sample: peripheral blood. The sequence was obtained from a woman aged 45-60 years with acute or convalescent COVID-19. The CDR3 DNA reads TGTGCCAGCAGTTCGACAGCCTATAATTCACCCCTCCACTTT. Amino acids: CASSSTAYNSPLHF.